What follows is one TCR beta chain and its context. The sample comes from a study of blood T cell repertoires in COVID-19. At the level of the study: The study drew acute and convalescent COVID-19 samples from the United States, Italy and Spain. PBMCs, B-cell-depleted T cells, or T cells were the source of the cDNA or gDNA that made up the material.

CDR1 KGHDR and CDR2 SFDVKD come from the germline V gene. This CDR3 spans 15 amino acids. V was pared by 5 bases and J by 4 bases, with 16 bases between. Authors' processing steps: Amplification with reference gene primers provided the estimates of nucleated cell counts. Produced via immunoSEQ multiplex PCR; TCRdb's table is partial and in-frame only. For V, J and clone size, that table is used; D and trimming come from the DNA. In the table there are approximately 82,000 clones, around 89% of which are singletons. The sample consisted of peripheral blood. The sequence was collected from a man between 65 and 80 years old with active or convalescent COVID-19. V gene TRBV24-1 combines with J gene TRBJ1-2, with D maybe TRBD1 (6 bases). CDR3: CATSAHRAGVYGYTF. The CDR3 region has the DNA TGTGCCACCAGTGCCCACAGGGCGGGGGTCTATGGCTACACCTTC.